The source of this T cell receptor (beta chain) is a study of chemoradiotherapy in HPV16-positive cancers. Study-wide findings and caveats: Candidate HPV-specific clones and E7-related TCR motifs grew in tumor during treatment.

For this clone: No antigen is known for it.

The CDR3 spans 14 residues. V shed 6 bases and J shed 5 bases, with 16 bases lying between them. CDR1 is SEHNR, CDR2 FQNEAQ, per germline (reference sequence). The assay was immunoSEQ multiplex PCR, and TCRdb's table has in-frame clones only and misses some. The sample has more than 35,000 clones, more than 75% seen once; the top ten hold more than 4.5%. Repertoires were sampled repeatedly during chemoradiotherapy. The chain employs TRBV7-9 and TRBJ2-5; the D gene could be TRBD1 or TRBD2 (5 bases each). This receptor was identified in a human donor with HPV-associated anogenital cancer. The source material was blood, sampled from a patient who underwent chemoradiotherapy. The CDR3 loop reads CASSTYRDEETQYF. CDR3 DNA sequence: TGTGCCAGCAGTACTTACCGGGACGAGGAGACCCAGTACTTC.